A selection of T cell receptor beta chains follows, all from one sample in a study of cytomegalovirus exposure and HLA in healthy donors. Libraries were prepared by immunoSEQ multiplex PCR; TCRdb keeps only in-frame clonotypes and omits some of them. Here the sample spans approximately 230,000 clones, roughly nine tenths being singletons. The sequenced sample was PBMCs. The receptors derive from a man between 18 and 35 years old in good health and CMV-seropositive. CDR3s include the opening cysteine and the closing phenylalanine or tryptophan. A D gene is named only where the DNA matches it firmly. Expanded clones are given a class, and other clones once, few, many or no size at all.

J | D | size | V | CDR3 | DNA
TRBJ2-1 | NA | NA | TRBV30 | CAWSGHNEQFF | TGTGCCTGGAGCGGACACAATGAGCAGTTCTTC
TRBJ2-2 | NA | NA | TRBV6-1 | CASSEDSYPNTGELFF | TGTGCCAGCAGTGAAGACAGCTATCCTAACACCGGGGAGCTGTTTTTT
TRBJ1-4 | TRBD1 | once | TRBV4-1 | CASSQVFGTGLEKLFF | TGCGCCAGCAGCCAAGTTTTTGGGACAGGGCTAGAAAAACTGTTTTTT
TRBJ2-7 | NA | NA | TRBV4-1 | CASSHRDSYEQYF | TGCGCCAGCAGCCACCGGGACTCCTACGAGCAGTACTTC
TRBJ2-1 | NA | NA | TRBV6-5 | CASSYLRSSYNEQFF | TGTGCCAGCAGTTACTTGCGGAGCTCCTACAATGAGCAGTTCTTC
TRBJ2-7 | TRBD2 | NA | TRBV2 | CASRDYSYEQYF | TGTGCCTCCCGGGACTACTCATACGAGCAGTACTTC
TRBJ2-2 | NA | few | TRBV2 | CASSPLVGSPGELFF | TGTGCCAGCAGCCCCCTGGTGGGTAGCCCCGGGGAGCTGTTTTTT
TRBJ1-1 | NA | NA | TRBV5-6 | CASSLVGGFATEAFF | TGTGCCAGCAGCTTGGTGGGGGGGTTCGCCACTGAAGCTTTCTTT
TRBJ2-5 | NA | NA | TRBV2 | CASSERRRSGETQYF | TGTGCCAGCAGTGAACGGCGGCGAAGTGGAGAGACCCAGTACTTC
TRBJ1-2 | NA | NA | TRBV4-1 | CASSQEGANYGYTF | TGCGCCAGCAGCCAAGAAGGAGCTAACTATGGCTACACCTTC
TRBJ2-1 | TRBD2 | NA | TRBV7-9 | CASSPTSGLYNEQFF | TGTGCCAGCAGCCCCACTAGCGGCCTCTACAATGAGCAGTTCTTC
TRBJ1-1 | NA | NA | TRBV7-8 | CASSLASVWGMNTEAFF | TGTGCCAGCAGCTTAGCGTCTGTCTGGGGCATGAACACTGAAGCTTTCTTT
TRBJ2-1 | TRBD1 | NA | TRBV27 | CASSLYDRDNEQFF | TGTGCCAGCAGTTTATACGACAGGGACAATGAGCAGTTCTTC
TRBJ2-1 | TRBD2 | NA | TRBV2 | CASSALAGEYNEQFF | TGTGCCAGCAGTGCGCTAGCGGGAGAGTACAATGAGCAGTTCTTC
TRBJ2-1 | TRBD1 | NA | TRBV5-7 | CASSHGQDRYNEQFF | TGTGCCAGCAGCCACGGACAGGATCGCTACAATGAGCAGTTCTTC
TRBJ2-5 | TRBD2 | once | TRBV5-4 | CASSSGAGGETQYF | TGTGCCAGCAGCTCCGGGGCGGGGGGGGAGACCCAGTACTTC
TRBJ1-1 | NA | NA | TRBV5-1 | CASSLGSSLNTEAFF | TGCGCCAGCAGCTTGGGATCCTCCCTGAACACTGAAGCTTTCTTT
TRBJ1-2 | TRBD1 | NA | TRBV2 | CASSDGTGGLFNYGYTF | TGTGCCAGCAGTGATGGGACAGGGGGTCTGTTTAACTATGGCTACACCTTC
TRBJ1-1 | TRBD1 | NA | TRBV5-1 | CASRAGGERTEAFF | TGCGCCAGCAGGGCAGGGGGCGAAAGGACTGAAGCTTTCTTT
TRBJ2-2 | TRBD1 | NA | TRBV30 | CAWSTTGGEAGELFF | TGTGCCTGGAGTACGACAGGGGGCGAGGCCGGGGAGCTGTTTTTT
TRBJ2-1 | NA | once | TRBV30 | CAWDSHYNEQFF | TGTGCCTGGGACTCGCACTACAATGAGCAGTTCTTC
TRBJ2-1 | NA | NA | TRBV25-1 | CASSEWGEGYNEQFF | TGTGCCAGCAGTGAATGGGGAGAGGGCTACAATGAGCAGTTCTTC
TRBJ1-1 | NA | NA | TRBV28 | CASSLGGVTEAFF | TGTGCCAGCAGTCTAGGGGGTGTCACTGAAGCTTTCTTT
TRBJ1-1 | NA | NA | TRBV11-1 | CASSLQTGNTEAFF | TGTGCCAGCAGCCTACAAACAGGTAACACTGAAGCTTTCTTT
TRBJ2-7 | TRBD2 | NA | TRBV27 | CASSLGTSGIIYEQYF | TGTGCCAGCAGTTTGGGGACTAGCGGGATAATCTACGAGCAGTACTTC
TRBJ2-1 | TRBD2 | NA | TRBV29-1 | CSGGPGLAQNEQFF | TGCAGCGGGGGACCGGGACTAGCGCAGAATGAGCAGTTCTTC
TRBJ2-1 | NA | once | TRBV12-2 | CASRPGLVYCEQFF | TGTGCAAGTCGACCGGGACTAGTCTATTGTGAGCAGTTCTTC
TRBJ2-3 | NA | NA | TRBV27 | CASSDYRDTQYF | TGTGCCAGCTCGGACTATAGGGATACGCAGTATTTT
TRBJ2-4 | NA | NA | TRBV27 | CASSPTSPPAPANIQYF | TGTGCCAGCAGCCCTACTAGTCCCCCAGCTCCCGCAAACATTCAGTACTTC
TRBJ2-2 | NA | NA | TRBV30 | CAWTQSRSGNTGELFF | TGTGCCTGGACCCAAAGCCGTAGCGGGAACACCGGGGAGCTGTTTTTT
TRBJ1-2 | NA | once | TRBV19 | CASSIDRADGYTF | TGTGCCAGTAGTATAGATCGGGCAGATGGCTACACCTTC
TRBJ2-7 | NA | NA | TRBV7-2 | CASSPDGPGPYEQYF | TGTGCCAGCAGCCCCGACGGGCCGGGGCCCTACGAGCAGTACTTC
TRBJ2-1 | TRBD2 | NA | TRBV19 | CATTPRGRGVREQFF | TGTGCCACCACCCCGCGGGGGAGAGGGGTGAGGGAGCAGTTCTTC
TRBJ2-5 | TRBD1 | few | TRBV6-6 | CASSYPHRGQETQYF | TGTGCCAGCAGTTACCCCCACAGGGGCCAAGAGACCCAGTACTTC
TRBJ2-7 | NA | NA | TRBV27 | CASSSTPSKQYF | TGTGCCAGCAGTTCGACCCCCTCGAAGCAGTACTTC
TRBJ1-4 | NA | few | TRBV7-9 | CASSLVAGEKLFF | TGTGCCAGCAGCTTAGTTGCCGGAGAAAAACTGTTTTTT
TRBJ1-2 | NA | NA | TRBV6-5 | CASSYEQTYGYTF | TGTGCCAGCAGTTACGAACAGACCTATGGCTACACCTTC
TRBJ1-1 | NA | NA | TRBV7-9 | CASSLGENTEAFF | TGTGCCAGCAGCCTAGGGGAGAACACTGAAGCTTTCTTT
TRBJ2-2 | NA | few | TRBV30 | CASPRGSGDTGELFF | TGTGCCTCGCCTCGAGGAAGTGGAGACACCGGGGAGCTGTTTTTT
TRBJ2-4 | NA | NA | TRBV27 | CASSLEGVGKNIQYF | TGTGCCAGCAGTTTAGAAGGGGTTGGCAAAAACATTCAGTACTTC